The 28 T cell receptor beta chains in this list originate from one sample, sequenced in a study of blood T cell repertoires in COVID-19. Repertoires were generated with immunoSEQ multiplex PCR, while TCRdb's copy carries only in-frame clones and drops some. The sample shows fewer than 250,000 clones, roughly 86% of them seen only once. The sequenced material came from peripheral blood. These receptors all come from a woman aged 55-70 years who had recovered from COVID-19.

The J gene is TRBJ1-2, the V gene TRBV5-5, with D hard to call. Germline CDR1 and CDR2: SGHKS and YYEKEE (reference sequence). Trimming left V 0 bases short and J 8 bases short, with 14 bases between. The CDR3 spans 14 residues. Here the CDR3 DNA reads TGTGCCAGCAGCTTGGAGGCACTCTCTAGGGGCTACACCTTC. The encoded protein is CASSLEALSRGYTF.

The chain recombines TRBV2 with TRBJ2-1, with D possibly matching TRBD2 (6 bases). Germline V gene data show CDR1 as SNHLY and CDR2 as FYNNEI. The V gene lost 4 bases and the J gene lost 15 bases, with 16 bases spanning the gap. This CDR3 is 12 amino acids long. In DNA, the CDR3 is TGTGCCAGCAGTGGGCACATCCTGGAGGGGTTCTTC. Its translation is CASSGHILEGFF.

The genes are TRBV3-1 (or the pseudogene TRBV3-2) and TRBJ1-1; D unresolved. The CDR3 is 15 residues long. The V and J ends lost 3 bases and 5 bases respectively, with 16 bases between them. Looked up from germline, CDR1 is LGHDT and CDR2 is YNNKEL (reference sequence). The CDR3 sequence: CASSQTNSGRTEAFF. In DNA form, the CDR3 reads TGTGCCAGCAGCCAGACGAACAGTGGCCGGACTGAAGCTTTCTTT.

The gene calls are TRBV7-9 and TRBJ1-1; the match to TRBD1 covers 11 bases. The CDR3 has 16 amino acids. Unmatched junction bases numbered 5, after V lost 4 bases and J lost 1 base. Germline V gene data show CDR1 as SEHNR and CDR2 as FQNEAQ (reference sequence). The CDR3 DNA is TGTGCCAGCAGCTCGGGCGGACAGGGGGCGAACACTGAAGCTTTCTTT. It specifies CASSSGGQGANTEAFF.

This chain joins TRBV5-1 and TRBJ1-1; D is ambiguous. V gave up 2 bases and J gave up 0 bases, with 8 bases separating them. This CDR3 comprises 14 residues. The V gene's germline CDR1 is SGHRS and CDR2 YFSETQ. CDR3 loop: CASSFELMNTEAFF. The DNA of the CDR3 is TGCGCCAGCAGCTTCGAGCTGATGAACACTGAAGCTTTCTTT.

In this sample, this clone turned up a few times. The chain combines TRBV24-1 with TRBJ1-2; D possibly corresponds to TRBD1 (5 bases). The CDR3 consists of 16 residues. CDR1 is KGHDR and CDR2 is SFDVKD in the germline V gene. The V end lost 3 bases, the J end lost 7 bases, and 20 bases lay between the germline ends. CDR3 in DNA: TGTGCCACCAGTGATCAGCGGGTCCAGGGTGTCTCTGGCTACACCTTC. It translates to CATSDQRVQGVSGYTF.

The CDR3 bases are TGCAGCGTTGTTTGGGGCTTAACCTACGAGCAGTACTTC. Its protein product is CSVVWGLTYEQYF. The chain carries TRBV29-1 and TRBJ2-7; tentatively, D is TRBD1 (5 bases). CDR3 length: 13 residues. Germline V gives CDR1 SQVTM, CDR2 ANQGSEA. The V and J ends lost 4 bases and 2 bases respectively, with 12 bases between them.

A few counts support this clone. The chain links TRBV7-3 to TRBJ1-2; no reliable D call. The V gene's germline CDR1 is SGHTA and CDR2 FQGTGA. V was shortened by 5 bases and J by 8 bases, with 15 bases between the two germline ends. CDR3 length equals 13 residues. DNA for the CDR3: TGTGCCAGCAGCCTGGCCCCGGGTGGGGGCTACACCTTC. Residues: CASSLAPGGGYTF.

This chain links TRBV19 with TRBJ1-2; 8 bases are a match to TRBD1. This CDR3 is built from 13 residues. Germline values: CDR1 LNHDA, CDR2 SQIVND (reference sequence). Trimming at V came to 11 bases and at J to 0 bases, leaving 5 bases not matched to a gene. CDR3 sequence: CAAQTGANYGYTF. The CDR3 coding sequence is TGTGCCGCCCAGACAGGGGCTAACTATGGCTACACCTTC.

The rearrangement joins TRBV11-2 to TRBJ2-2, with TRBD2 matching over 7 bases. Per germline, CDR1 SGHAT and CDR2 FQNNGV. The junction had 3 bases not matched to a gene; V was cut back by 5 bases and J by 0 bases. This CDR3 spans 15 amino acids. In DNA form, the CDR3 reads TGTGCCAGCAGCCTAGGACTAGCGAACACCGGGGAGCTGTTTTTT. Protein product: CASSLGLANTGELFF.

This chain joins TRBV15 and TRBJ2-3, with TRBD1 matching 9 bases. V lost 4 bases and J lost 5; bases outside the gene matches: 4. The CDR3 is made up of 14 amino acids. Germline lookup yields CDR1 LNHNV and CDR2 YYDKDF (reference sequence). The CDR3 is CATSTRQGGDTQYF. CDR3 nucleotides: TGTGCCACCAGCACCCGACAGGGGGGAGATACGCAGTATTTT.

The chain uses TRBV19 and TRBJ2-6, with TRBD1 matching 9 bases. Losses at the gene ends were 5 bases for V and 0 bases for J; bases not matched to a gene: 8. Germline V gene data show CDR1 as LNHDA and CDR2 as SQIVND (reference sequence). The CDR3 length is 18 residues. This CDR3 is CASSLRDRVASGANVLTF. CDR3 nucleotide sequence: TGTGCCAGTAGTCTCCGGGACAGGGTAGCCTCTGGGGCCAACGTCCTGACTTTC.

J is TRBJ2-3 and V is TRBV11-3, with 7 bases that match TRBD2. Germline CDR1 SGHNT, CDR2 YENEEA. Losses at the gene ends were 2 bases for V and 4 bases for J; bases not matched to a gene: 3. This CDR3 region has 14 residues. For the CDR3, the DNA is TGTGCCAGCAGCTTAACCGGGAGGCCAGATACGCAGTATTTT. As protein: CASSLTGRPDTQYF.

A word on this clone: Germline is not matched at one junction end, which may reflect a read error. This chain joins TRBV7-7 and TRBJ2-7, with a possible D match to TRBD2 (6 bases). The CDR3 runs 15 residues. From germline, CDR1 is SSHAT and CDR2 FNYEAQ (reference sequence). The CDR3 sequence: CASSLAEGPIYEQYF. In DNA, the CDR3 is TGTGCTAGCAGCTTAGCGGAGGGACCGATCTACGAGCAGTACTTC.

V usage is TRBV11-1 and J usage is TRBJ2-7; the D gene is possibly TRBD1 (5 bases). The CDR3 covers 13 residues. Trimming cost V 5 bases and J 2 bases, with 10 bases left between them. Germline V lookup: CDR1 SGHAT, CDR2 FQDESV (reference sequence). The CDR3 DNA is TGTGCCAGCAGCAGGGGAAGGCCCTACGAGCAGTACTTC. It encodes CASSRGRPYEQYF.

Worth noting for this clone: This sample also contains other DNA sequences that code for the same CDR3. The V gene is TRBV2, the J gene TRBJ2-3; the match to TRBD1 covers 9 bases. From germline, CDR1 is SNHLY and CDR2 FYNNEI. With V trimmed by 6 bases and J by 1 base, 2 bases remained unmatched. The CDR3 is 14 amino acids. The DNA for the CDR3 is TGTGCCAGCAGCCGGGACAGGGGCACAGATACGCAGTATTTT. Translation: CASSRDRGTDTQYF.

V and J are TRBV21-1 and TRBJ2-5; the table assigns TRBD1, which was not confirmed against the DNA. TRBV21-1 is reported as a pseudogene. The CDR3 has 13 amino acids. In DNA form, the CDR3 reads TGTGCCAGCTCCACAGGGATGATGGAGACCCAGTACTTC. Translated, it gives CASSTGMMETQYF.

There are a few counts of this clone. The CDR3 DNA reads as TGTGCCAGCAGGGGGACAGGGGATCAGCCCCAGCATTTT. As protein: CASRGTGDQPQHF. The chain links TRBV2 to TRBJ1-5; 10 bases match TRBD1. From germline, CDR1 is SNHLY and CDR2 FYNNEI. The CDR3 is 13 amino acids. Trimming took 6 bases from V and 5 from J; bases not matched to a gene: 1.

This clone was counted at least ten times. The chain couples TRBV2 to TRBJ1-5, with unresolved D. The CDR3 contains 15 residues. V lost 7 bases, J lost 3 bases, and 16 bases lay in between. The germline CDR1 and CDR2 sequences are SNHLY and FYNNEI. The CDR3 DNA follows: TGTGCCAGCATCGCGGATTCAAGCTCCAATCAGCCCCAGCATTTT. The encoded protein is CASIADSSSNQPQHF.

This clone was detected once. The rearrangement joins TRBV3-1 (or the pseudogene TRBV3-2) to TRBJ1-2, with a weak D call TRBD1 (6 bases). Germline assignment: CDR1 LGHDT and CDR2 YNNKEL (reference sequence). Trimming left V 1 base short and J 1 base short, with 16 bases between. This CDR3 comprises 17 residues. This CDR3 reads CASSQGTDRLINYGYTF. The CDR3 region has the DNA TGTGCCAGCAGCCAAGGCACCGACAGGCTAATTAACTATGGCTACACCTTC.

Concerning this clone: The junction and the germline gene differ at one end; a read error may be behind it. The chain has TRBV7-7 and TRBJ2-5, with a tentative D call TRBD2 (6 bases). Germline V gives CDR1 SSHAT, CDR2 FNYEAQ (reference sequence). The CDR3 contains 15 residues. The CDR3 loop reads CASSHPGGTQETQYF. CDR3 nucleotide sequence: TGTGCTAGCAGCCACCCTGGGGGGACCCAAGAGACCCAGTACTTC.

The rearrangement joins TRBV20-1 to TRBJ2-7; unclear D gene. Trimming removed 0 bases from V and 3 bases from J, with 3 bases in between. Germline CDR1 is DFQATT and CDR2 is SNEGSKA (reference sequence). This CDR3 region has 11 residues. CDR3 protein: CSARDNYEQYF. The CDR3 DNA reads as TGCAGTGCTAGAGACAACTACGAGCAGTACTTC.

The genes are TRBV7-2 and TRBJ2-7; 7 nucleotides align to TRBD2. After removal of 1 base from V and 2 bases from J, the junction contained 2 bases not matched to a gene. The CDR3 extends over 14 amino acids. Germline-derived CDR1 and CDR2 are SGHTA and FQGNSA. In nucleotides, the CDR3 is TGTGCCAGCAGCTTAGGCGGGGGAACCTACGAGCAGTACTTC. It specifies CASSLGGGTYEQYF.

V and J are TRBV2 and TRBJ1-1; 7 nucleotides agree with TRBD1. V lost 3 bases, J lost 5 bases, and 6 bases stayed unmatched. From germline, CDR1 is SNHLY and CDR2 FYNNEI. The CDR3 is made up of 14 amino acids. The CDR3 region is CASSETGYKTEAFF. CDR3 DNA sequence: TGTGCCAGCAGTGAGACAGGGTATAAAACTGAAGCTTTCTTT.

The rearrangement uses TRBV11-2 and TRBJ1-1; a weak D match, TRBD1 (6 bases). This CDR3 comprises 14 residues. Germline V gene lookup returns CDR1 SGHAT and CDR2 FQNNGV. Deletions cut 3 bases from V and 6 bases from J, with 14 bases between. CDR3 sequence (DNA): TGTGCCAGCAGCTTTACCGAGGGGGTGGCTGAAGCTTTCTTT. Residues: CASSFTEGVAEAFF.

This chain connects TRBV5-6 to TRBJ1-2; D is undetermined. Germline V gene sequence: CDR1 SGHDT, CDR2 YYEEEE. Trimming shortened V by 3 bases and J by 1 base, and 7 bases separated the two germline ends. This CDR3 is 13 amino acids long. In DNA form, the CDR3 reads TGTGCCAGCAGCTACTCGAGTAACTATGGCTACACCTTC. Amino acids: CASSYSSNYGYTF.

The rearrangement links TRBV10-3 to TRBJ1-5; D gene uncertain. The CDR3 contains 14 residues. The V gene's germline CDR1 is ENHRY and CDR2 SYGVKD. V was clipped by 10 bases and J by 0 bases, with 13 bases between them. The CDR3 nucleotides read TGTGCCACGACGCCCGGGAATAGCAATCAGCCCCAGCATTTT. Translating gives CATTPGNSNQPQHF.

V gene TRBV18 combines with J gene TRBJ1-4; TRBD1 is a possible D gene (6 bases). The CDR3 spans 13 residues. CDR1 and CDR2 (germline): KGHSH, LQKENI. V gave up 8 bases and J gave up 3 bases, with 10 bases separating them. The CDR3 DNA is TGTGCCAGCAACAGGGAACCTAATGAAAAACTGTTTTTT. It translates to CASNREPNEKLFF.